This T cell receptor (beta chain) was observed in a study of T-cell memory formation after mild COVID-19. In its sample, this clonotype was seen a few times. What it recognizes is unknown. 5'RACE primed at constant segments yielded TCR alpha and TCR beta cDNA libraries bearing sample barcodes and UMIs. Using its own MiXCR run on the 5' RACE reads, TCRdb lists one record per CDR3 protein. The data show under 550,000 distinct CDR3 sequences, more than 15% seen once. This CDR3 is 16 amino acids long. The germline CDR1 and CDR2 sequences are MDHEN and SYDVKM. Trimming removed 2 bases at V and 8 bases at J, with 21 bases between. Study-wide points: Shrinking CD4+ clones resided mostly in CM and EM, and CD8+ ones in EMRA. For second-wave clones that peaked at day 37, SARS-CoV-2 specificity went unverified. Day 15 to 85 contracting clones showed balanced CD4/CD8; day 15 to 37 expanders favored CD4+.

V and J are TRBV28 and TRBJ1-2, with a tentative D call TRBD1 (5 bases). This clonotype originated in a man aged 18 to 30 who had mild COVID-19 (a few samples of this study predate the infection). Cell type and time point are not known. The sample taken for sequencing was PBMCs or a T cell subset sorted from them (not recorded which). CDR3 protein: CASSLRGPPPGGGYTF. The CDR3 DNA sequence: TGTGCCAGCAGTTTAAGGGGACCCCCGCCGGGCGGAGGCTACACCTTC.